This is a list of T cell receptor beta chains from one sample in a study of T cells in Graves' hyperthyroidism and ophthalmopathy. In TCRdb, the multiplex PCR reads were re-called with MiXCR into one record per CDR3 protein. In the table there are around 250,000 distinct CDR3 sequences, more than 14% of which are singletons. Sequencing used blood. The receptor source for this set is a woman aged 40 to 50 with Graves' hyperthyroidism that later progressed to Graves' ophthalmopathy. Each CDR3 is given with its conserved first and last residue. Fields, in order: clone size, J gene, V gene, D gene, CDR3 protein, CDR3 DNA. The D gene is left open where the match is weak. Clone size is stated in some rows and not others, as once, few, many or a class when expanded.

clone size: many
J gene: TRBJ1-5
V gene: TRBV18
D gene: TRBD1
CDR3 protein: CASSPGTGISNQPQHF
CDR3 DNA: TGTGCCAGCTCACCCGGGACAGGAATTAGCAATCAGCCCCAGCATTTT

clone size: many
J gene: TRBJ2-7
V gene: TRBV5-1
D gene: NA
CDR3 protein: CASSAASGTPIYEQYF
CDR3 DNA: TGCGCCAGCAGCGCGGCCTCCGGGACTCCCATCTACGAGCAGTACTTC

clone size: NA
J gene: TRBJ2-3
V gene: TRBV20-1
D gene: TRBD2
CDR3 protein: CSAGTSGSVGTDTQYF
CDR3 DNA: TGCAGTGCAGGGACTAGCGGGAGCGTGGGCACAGATACGCAGTATTTT

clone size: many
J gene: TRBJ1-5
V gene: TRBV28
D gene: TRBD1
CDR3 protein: CASSLLDRGGNQPQHF
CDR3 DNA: TGTGCCAGCAGTTTACTGGACAGGGGTGGCAATCAGCCCCAGCATTTT

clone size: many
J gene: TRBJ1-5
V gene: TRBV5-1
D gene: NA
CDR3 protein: CASSLGGSGQPQHF
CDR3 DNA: TGCGCCAGCAGCTTGGGAGGGTCTGGGCAGCCCCAGCATTTT

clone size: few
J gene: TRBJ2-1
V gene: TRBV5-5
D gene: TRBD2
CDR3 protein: CASSRHASGRYPYEQFF
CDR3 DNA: TGTGCCAGCAGCCGACACGCAAGCGGGAGGTACCCGTATGAGCAGTTCTTC

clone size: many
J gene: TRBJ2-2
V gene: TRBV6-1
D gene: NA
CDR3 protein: CAGRVSGNTGELFF
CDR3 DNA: TGTGCCGGTAGGGTTTCTGGAAACACCGGGGAGCTGTTTTTT

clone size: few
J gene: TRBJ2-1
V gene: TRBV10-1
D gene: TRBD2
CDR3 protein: CASSPSPGGNNEQFF
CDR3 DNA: TGCGCCAGCAGTCCCTCCCCGGGAGGAAACAATGAGCAGTTCTTC

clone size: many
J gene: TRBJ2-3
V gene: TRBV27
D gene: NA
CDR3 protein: CASSFTVADTQYF
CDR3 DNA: TGTGCCAGCAGTTTTACAGTAGCAGATACGCAGTATTTT

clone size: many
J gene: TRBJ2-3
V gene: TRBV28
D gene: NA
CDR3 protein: CASSFPRDPDTQYF
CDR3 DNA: TGTGCCAGCAGTTTTCCCCGGGATCCAGATACGCAGTATTTT

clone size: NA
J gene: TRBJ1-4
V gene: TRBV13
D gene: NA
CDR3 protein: CASSFYETNEKLFF
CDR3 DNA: TGTGCCAGCAGCTTTTACGAAACTAATGAAAAACTGTTTTTT

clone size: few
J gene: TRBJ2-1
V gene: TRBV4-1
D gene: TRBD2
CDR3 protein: CASSRGGSYNEQFF
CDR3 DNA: TGCGCCAGCAGCCGCGGGGGATCCTACAATGAGCAGTTCTTC

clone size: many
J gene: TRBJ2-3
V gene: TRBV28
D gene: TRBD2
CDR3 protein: CASSLWRLAGTDTQYF
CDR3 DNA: TGTGCCAGCAGTTTATGGAGACTAGCGGGCACAGATACGCAGTATTTT

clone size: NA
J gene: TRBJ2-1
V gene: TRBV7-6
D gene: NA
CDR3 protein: CASSSMRHNEQFF
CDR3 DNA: TGTGCCAGCAGCTCCATGAGACACAATGAGCAGTTCTTC

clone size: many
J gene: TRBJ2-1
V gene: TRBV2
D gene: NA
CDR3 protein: CASSEKLVPYNEQFF
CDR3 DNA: TGTGCCAGCAGTGAGAAGCTAGTCCCCTACAATGAGCAGTTCTTC

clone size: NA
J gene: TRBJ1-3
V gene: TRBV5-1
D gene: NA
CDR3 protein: CASSLESGSSWNTIYF
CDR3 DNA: TGCGCCAGCAGCTTGGAGTCCGGGTCTTCGTGGAACACCATATATTTT

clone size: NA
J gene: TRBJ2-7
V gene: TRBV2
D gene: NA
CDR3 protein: CASIGGYEQYF
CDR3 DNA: TGTGCCAGCATAGGGGGTTACGAGCAGTACTTC

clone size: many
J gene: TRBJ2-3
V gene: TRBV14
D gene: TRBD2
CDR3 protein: CASSQDVGGYTDTQYF
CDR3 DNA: TGTGCCAGCAGCCAAGATGTGGGAGGGTACACAGATACGCAGTATTTT

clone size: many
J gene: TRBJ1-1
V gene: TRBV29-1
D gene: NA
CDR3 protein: CSTLRGDPGTEAFF
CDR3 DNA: TGCAGCACCCTGAGGGGGGACCCGGGCACTGAAGCTTTCTTT

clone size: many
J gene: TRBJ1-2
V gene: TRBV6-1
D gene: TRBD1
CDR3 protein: CASSADRRLNYGYTF
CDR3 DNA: TGTGCCAGCAGTGCGGACAGGAGGCTTAACTATGGCTACACCTTC

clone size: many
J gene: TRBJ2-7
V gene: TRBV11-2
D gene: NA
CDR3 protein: CASSPGWAAEWELDEQYF
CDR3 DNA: TGTGCCAGCAGCCCAGGGTGGGCGGCGGAGTGGGAACTGGACGAGCAGTACTTC

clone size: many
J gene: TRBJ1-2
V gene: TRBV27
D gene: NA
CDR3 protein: CASSLKGNGYTF
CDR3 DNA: TGTGCCAGCAGTTTAAAGGGGAATGGCTACACCTTC

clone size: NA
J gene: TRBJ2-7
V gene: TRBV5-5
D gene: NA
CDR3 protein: CASSLQPVAYEQYF
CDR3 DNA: TGTGCCAGCAGTTTACAGCCGGTGGCCTACGAGCAGTACTTC

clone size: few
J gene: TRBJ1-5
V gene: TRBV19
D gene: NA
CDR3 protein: CASSMGPDQPQHF
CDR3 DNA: TGTGCCAGTAGTATGGGTCCCGATCAGCCCCAGCATTTT

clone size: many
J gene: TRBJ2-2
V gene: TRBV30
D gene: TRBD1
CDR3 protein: CAGQGGELFF
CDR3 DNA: TGTGCCGGACAGGGCGGGGAGCTGTTTTTT

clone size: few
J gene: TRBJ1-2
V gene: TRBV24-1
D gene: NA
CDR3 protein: CATSDARYGYTF
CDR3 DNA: TGTGCCACCAGTGACGCCCGCTATGGCTACACCTTC

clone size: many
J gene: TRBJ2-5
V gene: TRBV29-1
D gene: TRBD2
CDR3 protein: CSVAGGRETQYF
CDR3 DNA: TGCAGCGTAGCGGGAGGCAGGGAGACCCAGTACTTC

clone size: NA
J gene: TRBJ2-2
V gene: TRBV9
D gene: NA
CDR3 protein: CASSHDPGGLPNTGELFF
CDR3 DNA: TGTGCCAGCAGCCACGACCCAGGGGGGCTGCCGAACACCGGGGAGCTGTTTTTT

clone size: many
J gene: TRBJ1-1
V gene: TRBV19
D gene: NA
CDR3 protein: CASSIDSLPTEAFF
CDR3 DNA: TGTGCCAGTAGTATTGACTCCCTGCCCACTGAAGCTTTCTTT

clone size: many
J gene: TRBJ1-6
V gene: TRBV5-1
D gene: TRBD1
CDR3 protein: CASSAGQAMGSPLHF
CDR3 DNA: TGCGCCAGCAGCGCAGGACAGGCCATGGGTTCACCCCTCCACTTT

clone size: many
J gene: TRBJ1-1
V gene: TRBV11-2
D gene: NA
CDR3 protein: CASSLNIGNTEAFF
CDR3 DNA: TGTGCCAGCAGCTTAAACATAGGGAACACTGAAGCTTTCTTT

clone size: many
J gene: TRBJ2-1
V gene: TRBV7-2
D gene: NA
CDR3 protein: CASSWVAVYNEQFF
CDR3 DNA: TGTGCCAGCAGCTGGGTCGCCGTTTACAATGAGCAGTTCTTC

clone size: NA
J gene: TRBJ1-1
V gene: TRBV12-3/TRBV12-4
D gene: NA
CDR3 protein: CASSFAPGITEAFF
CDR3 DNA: TGTGCCAGCAGTTTTGCCCCAGGGATCACTGAAGCTTTCTTT

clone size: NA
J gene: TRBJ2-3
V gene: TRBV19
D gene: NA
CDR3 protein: CASSIGLVKGTQYF
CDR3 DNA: TGTGCCAGTAGTATAGGACTCGTTAAAGGCACGCAGTATTTT

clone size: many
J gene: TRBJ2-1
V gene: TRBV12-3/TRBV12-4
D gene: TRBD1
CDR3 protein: CASSFAQGWNEQFF
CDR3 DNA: TGTGCCAGCAGTTTTGCACAGGGGTGGAATGAGCAGTTCTTC

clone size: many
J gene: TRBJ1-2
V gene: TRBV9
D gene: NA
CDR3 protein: CASSPSQGNYGYTF
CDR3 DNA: TGTGCCAGCAGCCCTAGTCAGGGCAACTATGGCTACACCTTC

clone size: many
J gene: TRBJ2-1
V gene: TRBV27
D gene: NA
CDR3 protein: CASGQLLAWQFF
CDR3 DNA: TGTGCCAGCGGACAACTCCTAGCCTGGCAGTTCTTC

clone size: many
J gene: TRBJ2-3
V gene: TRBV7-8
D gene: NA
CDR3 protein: CASSLAYSTDTQYF
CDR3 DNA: TGTGCCAGCAGCTTAGCTTATTCCACAGATACGCAGTATTTT

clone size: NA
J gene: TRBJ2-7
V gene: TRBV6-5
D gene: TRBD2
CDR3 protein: CASSYRGVGGRSSHEQYF
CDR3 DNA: TGTGCCAGCAGTTACAGGGGGGTAGGCGGGAGGAGTTCCCACGAGCAGTACTTC

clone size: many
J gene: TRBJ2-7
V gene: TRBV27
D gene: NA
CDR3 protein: CASTQRGGEQYF
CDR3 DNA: TGTGCCAGCACTCAGAGGGGCGGCGAGCAGTACTTC

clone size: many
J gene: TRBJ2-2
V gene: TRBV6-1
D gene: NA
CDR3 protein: CASRGGGATNTGELFF
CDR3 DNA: TGTGCCAGCAGGGGCGGTGGGGCTACGAACACCGGGGAGCTGTTTTTT

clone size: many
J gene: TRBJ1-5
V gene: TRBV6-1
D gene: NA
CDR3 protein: CAAGLRGQPQHF
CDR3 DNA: TGTGCCGCCGGCCTGCGGGGTCAGCCCCAGCATTTT

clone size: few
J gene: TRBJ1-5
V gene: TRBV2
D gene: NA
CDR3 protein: CASSREGNQPQHF
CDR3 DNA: TGTGCCAGCAGTAGGGAGGGCAATCAGCCCCAGCATTTT

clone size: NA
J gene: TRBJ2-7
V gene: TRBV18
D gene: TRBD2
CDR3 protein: CASSPRTSVKDEQYF
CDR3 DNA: TGTGCCAGCTCACCACGGACTAGTGTTAAGGACGAGCAGTACTTC

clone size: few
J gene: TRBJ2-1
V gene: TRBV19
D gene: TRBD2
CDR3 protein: CASSIGLAGAGEQFF
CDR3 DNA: TGTGCCAGTAGTATAGGACTAGCGGGAGCGGGTGAGCAGTTCTTC

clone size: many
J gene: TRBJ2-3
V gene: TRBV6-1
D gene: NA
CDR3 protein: CASSSPKDTQYF
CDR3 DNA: TGTGCCAGCAGTTCCCCCAAAGATACGCAGTATTTT

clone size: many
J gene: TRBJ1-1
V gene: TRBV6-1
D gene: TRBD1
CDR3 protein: CASSKTGNRDTEAFF
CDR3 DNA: TGTGCCAGCAGTAAGACAGGGAATCGAGACACTGAAGCTTTCTTT

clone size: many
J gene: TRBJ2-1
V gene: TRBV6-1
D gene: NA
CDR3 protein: CASSNDPDPLYNEQFF
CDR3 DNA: TGTGCCAGCAGTAATGACCCCGACCCCCTCTACAATGAGCAGTTCTTC

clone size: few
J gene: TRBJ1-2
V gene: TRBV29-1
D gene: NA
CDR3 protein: CSVVSLASYGYTF
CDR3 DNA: TGCAGCGTCGTTTCGTTAGCCAGCTATGGCTACACCTTC

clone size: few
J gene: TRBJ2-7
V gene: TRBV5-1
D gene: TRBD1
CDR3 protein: CASSVGPGQGYEQYF
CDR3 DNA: TGCGCCAGCAGCGTTGGGCCGGGACAGGGATACGAGCAGTACTTC

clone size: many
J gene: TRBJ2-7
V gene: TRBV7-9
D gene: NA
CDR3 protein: CASSSDAGSYEQYF
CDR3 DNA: TGTGCCAGCAGCTCGGACGCCGGATCCTACGAGCAGTACTTC

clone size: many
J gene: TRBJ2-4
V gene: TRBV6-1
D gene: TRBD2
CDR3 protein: CASSWTSGLFATKNIQYF
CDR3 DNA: TGTGCCAGCAGCTGGACTAGCGGGCTCTTCGCGACCAAAAACATTCAGTACTTC

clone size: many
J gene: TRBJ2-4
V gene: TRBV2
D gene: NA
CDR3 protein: CASSVGHLAKNIQYF
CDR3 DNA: TGTGCCAGCAGTGTGGGACACCTAGCCAAAAACATTCAGTACTTC

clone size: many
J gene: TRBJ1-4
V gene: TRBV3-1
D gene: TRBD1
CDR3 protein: CASSQKDRGNEKLFF
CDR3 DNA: TGTGCCAGCAGCCAAAAAGACAGGGGGAATGAAAAACTGTTTTTT